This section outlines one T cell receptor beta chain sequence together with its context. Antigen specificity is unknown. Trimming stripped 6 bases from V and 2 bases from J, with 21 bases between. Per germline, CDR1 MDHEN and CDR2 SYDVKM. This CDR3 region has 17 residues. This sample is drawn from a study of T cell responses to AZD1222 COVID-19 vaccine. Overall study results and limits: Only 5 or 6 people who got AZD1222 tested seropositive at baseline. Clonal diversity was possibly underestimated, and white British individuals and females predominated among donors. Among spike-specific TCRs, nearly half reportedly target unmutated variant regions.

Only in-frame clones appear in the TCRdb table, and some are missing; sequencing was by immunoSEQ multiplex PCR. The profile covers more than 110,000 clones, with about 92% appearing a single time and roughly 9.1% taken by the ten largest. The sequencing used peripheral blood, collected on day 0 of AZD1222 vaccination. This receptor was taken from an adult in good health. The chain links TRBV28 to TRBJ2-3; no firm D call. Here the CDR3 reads CASSPRLGGTYTDTQYF. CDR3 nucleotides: TGTGCCAGCAGCCCCAGGTTAGGCGGAACTTACACAGATACGCAGTATTTT.